The entry that follows covers one TCR beta chain sequence. This CDR3 comprises 14 residues. V was clipped by 6 bases and J by 4 bases, with 15 bases between them. From germline, CDR1 is MDHEN and CDR2 SYDVKM. The sample is drawn from a study of blood T cell repertoires in COVID-19. In the study overall: The United States, Italy and Spain were the sources of the acute and convalescent COVID-19 samples. Sources were T cells, B-cell-depleted T cells, or PBMCs; the material itself was cDNA or gDNA.

The authors' processing: Estimation of nucleated cell counts was performed using reference gene primer amplification. Repertoires were generated with immunoSEQ multiplex PCR, while TCRdb's copy carries only in-frame clones and drops some. V and J calls and clone size are as listed in that table; D and trimming were resolved from the DNA. In the table there are more than 60,000 clones, roughly 80% of which are singletons. The TCR originated in a human donor in a cohort sampled during active COVID-19. The V call is TRBV28, the J call TRBJ1-1; D is unclear. Sequenced sample: peripheral blood. The CDR3 here is CASRADLPLTEAFF. CDR3 nucleotide sequence: TGTGCCAGCAGAGCGGACCTCCCGCTCACTGAAGCTTTCTTT.